The T cell receptor beta chain described here comes from a study of blood T cell repertoires in COVID-19. Study-level background: Researchers got acute and convalescent COVID-19 samples from the United States, Italy and Spain. Nucleic acid was either cDNA or gDNA, and it came from T cells, B-cell-depleted T cells, or PBMCs.

Authors' processing steps: Amplification with reference gene primers provided the estimates of nucleated cell counts. Some clones are missing from TCRdb's copy, which holds only in-frame ones; the method was immunoSEQ multiplex PCR. Clone size and the V and J calls come from that table; the DNA yielded D and trimming. The sample records tens of thousands of clones, approximately 83% being singletons. CDR3 length: 21 residues. The J segment lost 3 bases and the V segment lost 1 base, leaving 21 bases of the junction unmatched. CDR1 is KGHSH, CDR2 LQKENI, per germline. The sequenced sample consisted of peripheral blood. This TCR derives from an older woman with acute or convalescent COVID-19. The J gene is TRBJ2-3, the V gene TRBV18; 8 bases line up with TRBD2. CDR3 DNA sequence: TGTGCCAGCTCACCACGATCTCGCATATCCCCAGCGGGAGAACGGACAGATACGCAGTATTTT. This encodes CASSPRSRISPAGERTDTQYF. Full variable domain (missing parts from reference TRBV18 and TRBJ2-3): NAGVMQNPRHLVRRRGQEARLRCSPMKGHSHVYWYRQLPEEGLKFMVYLQKENIIDESGMPKERFSAEFPKEGPSILRIQQVVRGDSAAYFCASSPRSRISPAGERTDTQYFGPGTRLTVL.